This T cell receptor beta chain was sequenced during a study of naive and memory T cell subsets (dated by TCRdb to about 2017). Turning to the overall study: An open-source, UMI-based TCR alpha and beta sequencing pipeline was applied to sorted naive and memory peripheral blood T cell subsets. The results of the functional CMV T cell responses matched the IgG serology results in every case. RNA was DNase-treated and reverse transcribed with TCR constant-region primers, mostly using SuperScript III.

From the second PCR step onward, the TCR alpha chain libraries and the TCR beta chain libraries were amplified separately. The CMV status of each donor was determined by measuring IFNgamma production from CD4+ T cells after fresh PBMCs had been stimulated overnight with CMV viral lysate. CD4 T cells were positively selected using Miltenyi beads, after which CD8 T cells were positively selected from the CD4-negative fraction. Cells were stained for CD3, CD4, CD8, CD45RA, CD27 and a live/dead dye and were sorted on a BD Aria II into four subsets based on CD45RA and CD27. Blood came from three healthy volunteers, each fractionated into CD4 and CD8 T cells and then into four differentiation subsets. Roughly 0.13 L of peripheral blood was collected from each donor, and PBMC were isolated by Ficoll-Paque PLUS density-gradient centrifugation. Sorted cells were lysed in RLT buffer, after which RNA was extracted using a Qiagen RNeasy kit and stored at -80 degrees C.

General conclusions and limits of the study: TCR abundance followed a power law with an exponent that was different for naive and memory subsets but consistent across the three individuals. Each clonotype was defined as a single alpha or beta chain sequence rather than as a paired alpha/beta receptor. The repertoire findings for the naive and memory subsets could not be validated, as no ground truth was available. In both CD4 and CD8 cells, the Gini index increased while Shannon and inverse Simpson diversity decreased from naive through CM, EM and EMRA. RNA-based TCR counts may be affected by expression changes linked to T cell activation and differentiation. After error correction, only a single occurrence was seen for over 90% of naive TCR sequences, so much steeper abundance distributions were produced than in memory subsets.

CDR3 length: 16 amino acids, cysteine to phenylalanine. Kept here is only the CDR3 DNA, which spans 48 bases and is read in frame from base 1. For CDR1 and CDR2, the germline V gene lists SGHTA and FQGNSA. V loses 1 base of germline sequence and J loses 0 bases, and the interval between the two ends is 13 bases. This clonotype was seen many times. This clone's antigen is unknown. No quality values exist for individual bases; no much larger clone is one base distant. To prepare the library, UMI-ligation and nested PCR was applied. The beta constant-region primer consisted of an equimolar mixture of two oligonucleotides that together covered TRBC1 and TRBC2. T4 RNA ligase 1 ligated a single-stranded oligonucleotide carrying the SP2 primer and a 12-nucleotide UMI to the cDNA 3' end. The ligated cDNA went through four rounds of PCR with nested alpha and beta constant-region primers together with the SP2 primer. Incubation of the ligation reaction lasted about 20-25 hours at 16 degrees C. PCR2 was usually performed as a SYBR Green qPCR and halted at a preset threshold so that over-amplification would not occur. Every purification after the first one was done using Agencourt AMPure XP magnetic beads. Libraries were quantified by Qubit and checked on a TapeStation, with a main peak expected near 650 bp. Pooled libraries were sequenced on an Illumina MiSeq using v2 2x251 paired-end kits, and typically roughly 0.85-2.1 million reads were obtained per sample. Libraries were pooled at approximately 4 nM per sample, and roughly 4.5-8% PhiX was added to improve cluster recognition. In the original analysis: Using tag matching that tolerated one base-pair mismatch, Decombinator assigned V and J genes to FASTQ reads that had been processed by Demultiplexor. Collapsinator used UMIs to correct both sequencing errors and frequency errors arising from PCR heterogeneity. TCRs were translated and CDR3s were extracted from the conserved cysteine to the FGXG phenylalanine by CDR3Translator, with non-productive sequences being flagged. Repertoires were subsampled to equal numbers of UMI-defined TCRs before Gini, Shannon entropy and inverse Simpson indices were calculated. Within the linear range, a power law was fitted by maximum likelihood to the distributions of clonotype abundance. For one naive CD8 sample, the pipeline and MIGEC produced similar UMI counts, unique TCR numbers and clonal distributions. Repertoires were searched for around 8,000 CMV-associated CDR3 sequences compiled from VDJdb and a published dataset. In-frame beta chains were kept once TCRdb had trimmed the public reads at Q25 with fastp and called clones with MiXCR. When rows share a CDR3 protein, they turn into one entry using the most common DNA and genes. These V and J calls rely on TCRdb rather than the paper's analysis. Present in this sample are tens of thousands of distinct CDR3 sequences, about 6.5% of which were seen just once. Roughly 1.5% of the sample goes to the ten largest clones.

Sequencing was carried out using central memory CD4+ T cells from blood. The cell subset or site label corresponds to: central memory, CD45RA- CD27+. The chain is encoded by TRBV7-2 joined to TRBJ2-7; tentative D gene TRBD2, with 5 bases matching. This receptor was taken from a human donor in good health. The CDR3 corresponds to CASSLGPGESSYEQYF. The DNA sequence is given as TGTGCCAGCAGCTTAGGTCCCGGGGAAAGCTCCTACGAGCAGTACTTC.